Shown below are 4 T cell receptor beta chains from a single sample sequenced in a study of cytomegalovirus exposure and HLA in healthy donors. The primer mix had 60 Vbeta and 13 Jbeta primers. Generated by immunoSEQ multiplex PCR, the TCRdb table keeps only in-frame clones and is missing some. The sample contains a few hundred thousand clones, more than 60% of which appear only once. Sequencing was carried out using PBMCs. The receptors were gathered from a woman aged 55-75 years in good health and CMV-seropositive.

The V and J genes are TRBV2 and TRBJ2-5; 12 bases match TRBD2. The assigned J gene may be wrong: the sequence end matches TRBJ2-7 better. Germline lookup yields CDR1 SNHLY and CDR2 FYNNEI. The CDR3 spans 15 residues. In nucleotides, the CDR3 is TGTGCCAGCAGTGACCTAGCGGGAGGGTCCTACGAGCAGTACTTC. Residues: CASSDLAGGSYEQYF.

This clone was picked up a small number of times. This chain uses TRBV28 with TRBJ1-5; no reliable D call. V was trimmed by 6 bases and J by 4 bases, leaving 13 bases between them. This CDR3 comprises 14 residues. Looked up from germline, CDR1 is MDHEN and CDR2 is SYDVKM. CDR3 sequence (DNA): TGTGCCAGCAGGCTGGGAGGGTCGAATCAGCCCCAGCATTTT. Protein product: CASRLGGSNQPQHF.

The chain combines TRBV28 with TRBJ2-5; 7 bases are a match to TRBD1. Per germline, CDR1 MDHEN and CDR2 SYDVKM. The CDR3 spans 14 residues. V dropped 7 bases and J dropped 3; count of bases not matched to a gene: 8. The CDR3 sequence is CASKTTGAEETQYF. CDR3 coding DNA: TGTGCCAGCAAAACAACAGGGGCGGAAGAGACCCAGTACTTC.

A single count supports this clone. The chain links TRBV5-1 to TRBJ1-2; 9 bases are a match to TRBD1. Germline CDR1 and CDR2: SGHRS and YFSETQ. This CDR3 has 14 residues. With 4 bases clipped from V and 4 bases from J, the junction kept 5 bases outside the gene matches. The CDR3 loop reads CASSLGTGTYGYTF. CDR3 DNA: TGCGCCAGCAGCCTAGGGACAGGGACCTATGGCTACACCTTC.